These 9 T cell receptor beta chains came from one sample sequenced in a study of cytomegalovirus exposure and HLA in healthy donors. Use of 60 Vbeta and 13 Jbeta primers characterized the PCR. The protocol was immunoSEQ multiplex PCR, while the TCRdb copy is restricted to in-frame clones and leaves out a portion. In the table there are fewer than 150,000 clones, approximately 85% of which are singletons. The material sequenced was PBMCs. These receptors all stem from a woman in her twenties or thirties in good health and CMV-seropositive.

The chain employs TRBV7-3 and TRBJ1-2, with 8 bases lining up with TRBD1. J lost 2 bases, V lost 0 bases, and 8 bases had no gene match. The CDR3 is made up of 17 amino acids. From germline, CDR1 is SGHTA and CDR2 FQGTGA. The CDR3 loop reads CASSLTPIGQGNYGYTF. DNA of the CDR3: TGTGCCAGCAGCTTAACCCCTATCGGACAGGGCAACTATGGCTACACCTTC.

The V gene is TRBV6-5, the J gene TRBJ2-3; no firm D call. V shed 7 bases and J shed 2 bases, with 13 bases lying between them. The CDR3 runs to 14 residues. CDR1 is MNHEY and CDR2 is SVGAGI in the germline V gene. CDR3 sequence: CASMISLYTDTQYF. DNA for the CDR3: TGTGCCAGCATGATAAGCCTTTACACAGATACGCAGTATTTT.

This sequence joins TRBV5-1 and TRBJ2-2; no firm D call. The V and J ends lost 0 bases and 0 bases respectively, with 3 bases between them. Germline CDR1 reads SGHRS; CDR2 reads YFSETQ. CDR3 length: 14 residues. For the CDR3, the DNA is TGCGCCAGCAGCTTGGGGCCGAACACCGGGGAGCTGTTTTTT. Residues: CASSLGPNTGELFF.

V is TRBV28 and J is TRBJ2-2, with 10 bases aligning to TRBD1. CDR1 MDHEN and CDR2 SYDVKM come from the germline V gene. V lost 6 bases to trimming and J lost 5 bases; unmatched junction nucleotides: 9. The CDR3 sequence is 16 residues long. CDR3 region: CASRSGGQGITGELFF. The DNA for the CDR3 is TGTGCCAGCAGGTCTGGGGGACAGGGGATTACCGGGGAGCTGTTTTTT.

The rearrangement uses TRBV2 and TRBJ1-1; D is undetermined. The CDR3 runs 14 residues. Trimming pared 4 bases from V and 4 bases from J, leaving 13 bases between. Germline values: CDR1 SNHLY, CDR2 FYNNEI. This CDR3 reads CASSGSARSTEAFF. The CDR3 coding sequence is TGTGCCAGCAGTGGGTCCGCGAGGAGCACTGAAGCTTTCTTT.

This rearrangement joins TRBV6-5 to TRBJ1-3; D remains ambiguous. The CDR3 is made up of 14 amino acids. Trimming removed 4 bases from V and 0 bases from J, with 7 bases in between. Looked up from germline, CDR1 is MNHEY and CDR2 is SVGAGI. The CDR3 nucleotides read TGTGCCAGCAGTTTAACGGTCTCTGGAAACACCATATATTTT. Protein: CASSLTVSGNTIYF.

The chain employs TRBV28 and TRBJ1-5, with TRBD1 identical over 9 bases. After removal of 7 bases from V and 6 bases from J, the junction contained 10 bases not matched to a gene. The CDR3 consists of 15 residues. The germline gives CDR1 MDHEN, CDR2 SYDVKM. CDR3 DNA: TGTGCCAGCATGCCGGACAGGGGAGGGGGTCAGCCCCAGCATTTT. Translation: CASMPDRGGGQPQHF. The full variable domain, with the rest looked up from reference TRBV28 and TRBJ1-5, is DVKVTQSSRYLVKRTGEKVFLECVQDMDHENMFWYRQDPGLGLRLIYFSYDVKMKEKGDIPEGYSVSREKKERFSLILESASTNQTSMYLCASMPDRGGGQPQHFGDGTRLSIL.

The chain is built from TRBV10-3 and TRBJ2-2, with 8 bases that match TRBD1. The CDR3 covers 16 residues. CDR1 is ENHRY, CDR2 SYGVKD, per germline. V lost 3 bases and J lost 5; bases outside the gene matches: 8. CDR3 region: CAISDSTGGRTGELFF. The CDR3 coding sequence is TGTGCCATCAGTGACTCCACAGGGGGGCGAACCGGGGAGCTGTTTTTT.

The rearrangement links TRBV5-1 to TRBJ1-3, with D possibly matching TRBD1 (5 bases). This CDR3 spans 17 amino acids. Germline V gene lookup returns CDR1 SGHRS and CDR2 YFSETQ. The V end was cut by 0 bases, the J end by 2 bases, with 15 bases between. Here the CDR3 DNA reads TGCGCCAGCAGCTTGGAGCTTGTGAAGGGGCCTGGAAACACCATATATTTT. Its protein product is CASSLELVKGPGNTIYF.